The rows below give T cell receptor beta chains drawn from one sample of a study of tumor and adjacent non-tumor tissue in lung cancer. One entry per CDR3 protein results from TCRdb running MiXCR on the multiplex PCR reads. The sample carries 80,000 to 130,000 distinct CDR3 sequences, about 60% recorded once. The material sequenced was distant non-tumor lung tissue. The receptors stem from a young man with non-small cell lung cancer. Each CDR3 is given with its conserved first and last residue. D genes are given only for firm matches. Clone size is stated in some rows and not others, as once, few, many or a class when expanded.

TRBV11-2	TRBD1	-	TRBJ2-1	TGTGCCATCATAACGGGACAGGGGAGACATGAGCAGTTCTTC	CAIITGQGRHEQFF
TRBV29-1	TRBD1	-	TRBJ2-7	TGCAGCGTTGAAGAGACAGGGTATTCGTTAGAGGAGCAGTACTTC	CSVEETGYSLEEQYF
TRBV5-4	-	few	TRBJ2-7	TGTGCCAACAGCCCTCAACCTGGACTGTTCGAGCAGTACTTC	CANSPQPGLFEQYF
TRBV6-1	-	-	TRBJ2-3	TGTGCCAGCATAAAGGAGATCACAGATACGCAGTATTTT	CASIKEITDTQYF
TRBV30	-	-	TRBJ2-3	TGTGCCTGGAGTGGGCCTAGCACAGATACGCAGTATTTT	CAWSGPSTDTQYF
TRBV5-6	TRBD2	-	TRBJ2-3	TGTGCCAGCAGCTTGGACGGCGGGGGGCTTAATGATACGCAATATTTT	CASSLDGGGLNDTQYF
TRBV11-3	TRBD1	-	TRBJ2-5	TGTGTCAGCAGCTTAGATGAGGGGGCAAGAGAGACCCTGTACTTC	CVSSLDEGARETLYF
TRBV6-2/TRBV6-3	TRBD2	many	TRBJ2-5	TGTGCCAGCAGTTACGGGCAGGGACTAGCGGGGGAGACCCAGTACTTC	CASSYGQGLAGETQYF
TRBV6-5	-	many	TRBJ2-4	TGTGCCAGCAGTTCTCAGGGTACGGCCAAAAACATTCAGTACTTC	CASSSQGTAKNIQYF
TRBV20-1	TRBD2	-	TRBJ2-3	TGCAGTGTGGTAGGCGGACTAGTTCTATATACACAGTATTTT	CSVVGGLVLYTQYF
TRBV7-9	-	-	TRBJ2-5	TGTGTCAGCAGCATGAGACATGCCATGCAAGAGACCCAGTACTTC	CVSSMRHAMQETQYF
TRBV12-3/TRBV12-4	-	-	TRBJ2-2	TGTGCCAGCTGTGTCAGGGGACTCGCCACCGGGGAGCTGTTTTTT	CASCVRGLATGELFF
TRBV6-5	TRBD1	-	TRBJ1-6	TGTGCCAGCAGACTACAGGGGGCCAATTTACCCCTCCACTTT	CASRLQGANLPLHF
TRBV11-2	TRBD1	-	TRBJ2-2	TGTGCCAGCAGATTAGGGGGGACAGGGCTGGCCGGGAAGCTGTTTTTT	CASRLGGTGLAGKLFF
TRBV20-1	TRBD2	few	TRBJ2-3	TGCAGTGCTCCCAGCGGGAGGGGCCGCGCTTACACAGATACGCAGTATTTT	CSAPSGRGRAYTDTQYF
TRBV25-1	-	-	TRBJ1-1	TGTGCCAGCAGTGAATCTGAGGGTGAAGCTTTCTTT	CASSESEGEAFF
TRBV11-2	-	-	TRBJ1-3	TGTGCCAGCAGCCCCGAGTGGGGAGGAGGAAACACCATATATTTT	CASSPEWGGGNTIYF
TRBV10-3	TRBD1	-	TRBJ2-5	TGTGTCATCAAGGGACAGGGATGGGAGACCCAGTACTTC	CVIKGQGWETQYF
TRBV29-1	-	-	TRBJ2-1	TGCAGTACCAGGACATGCGGTGAGCAGTTCTTC	CSTRTCGEQFF
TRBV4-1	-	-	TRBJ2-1	TGCGCCAGCTGCCAAGATTTGGGGGATGTGAGCGGGCAGTTCTTC	CASCQDLGDVSGQFF
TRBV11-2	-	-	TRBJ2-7	TGTGCCAGCAGCCGTCAGGCCTCCCAAATCTACGAGCAGTACTTC	CASSRQASQIYEQYF
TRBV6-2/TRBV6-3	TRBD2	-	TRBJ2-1	TGCGCCAGCGGTTACTCGACTAGCGGGGGGAATGAGCAGTTCTTC	CASGYSTSGGNEQFF
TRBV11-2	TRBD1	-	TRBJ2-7	TGTGCCAGCAAACAGGGGCATAGCTCCTACGGGCAGCACTTT	CASKQGHSSYGQHF
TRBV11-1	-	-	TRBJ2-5	TGTGCCAGTAACTCCAACTTAAAACATGAGACCCAGTACTTC	CASNSNLKHETQYF
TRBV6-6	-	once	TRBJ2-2	TGTGCCAGCAGGAAACTAGCCCGGAACACCGGGAAGCTGTTTTTT	CASRKLARNTGKLFF
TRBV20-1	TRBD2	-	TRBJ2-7	TGCAGTGCTAGAGGTACTAGCGCGAGGTCCTACGCGCAGTACTTC	CSARGTSARSYAQYF
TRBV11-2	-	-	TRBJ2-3	TGTGCCAGCAACTTATTAGGACTTAGCGCAGATACGCAGTATTTT	CASNLLGLSADTQYF
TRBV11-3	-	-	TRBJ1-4	TGTACCAGCACCTTAGTGTCCGGTGAAAAACTGTTATTC	CTSTLVSGEKLLF
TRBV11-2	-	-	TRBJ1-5	TGTGGCAGCAGCAACAGCAGGGCCGATCAGCCCCAGCACTTT	CGSSNSRADQPQHF
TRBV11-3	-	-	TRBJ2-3	TGTGCCAGCAACTTAGAGGGGGGGCTGAACACAGATACGCAGAATTTT	CASNLEGGLNTDTQNF
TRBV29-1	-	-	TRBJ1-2	TGCAACGTTGGGAGAGGGGACTATGGCTACACCTTC	CNVGRGDYGYTF
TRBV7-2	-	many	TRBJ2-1	TGTGCCAGCAGCCCTGCTACCACCTCTCATGAGCAGTTCTTC	CASSPATTSHEQFF
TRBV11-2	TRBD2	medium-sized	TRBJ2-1	TGTGCCAGCAGCCAGGGGCTAGCGGGAGGGTACAGTGAGCAGTTCTTC	CASSQGLAGGYSEQFF
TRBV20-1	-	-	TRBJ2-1	TGCAGTCCAAATTACAGGCGGGTGTACAATGAGCAGTTCTTC	CSPNYRRVYNEQFF
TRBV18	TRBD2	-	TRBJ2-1	TGTGCCAGCTCACCAAGGGGAGGGGCATACAATGAGCAGTTCTTC	CASSPRGGAYNEQFF
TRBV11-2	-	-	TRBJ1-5	TGTGCCGGCAGCTTACAGCTCAATCAGCCCCAGCATTTT	CAGSLQLNQPQHF
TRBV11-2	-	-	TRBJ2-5	TGTGCCAGCAGCCCCCCCGGGCTTACGGAGACCCAGTACTTC	CASSPPGLTETQYF
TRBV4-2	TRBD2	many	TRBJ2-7	TGTGCCAGCAGCCAAGGAGGGCTAGCGGGGGGGCTCTACGAGCAGTACTTC	CASSQGGLAGGLYEQYF
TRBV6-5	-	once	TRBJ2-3	TGTGCCAGGAGTTACTCGCGAGACACGCAGTATTTT	CARSYSRDTQYF
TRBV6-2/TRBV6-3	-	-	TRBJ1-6	TGTGCCAGCAGTCGGGACATCCATTCACCTCTCCACTTT	CASSRDIHSPLHF
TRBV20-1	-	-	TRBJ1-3	TGCAATGCAAATACCGGGGCGGCCTATGGAAACACCATATATTTT	CNANTGAAYGNTIYF
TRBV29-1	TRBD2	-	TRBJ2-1	TGCAGCGTTGGAGGGGGACTAGCGGGAAGTGTGTCCTTC	CSVGGGLAGSVSF
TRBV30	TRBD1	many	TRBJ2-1	TGTGCCTGGAAGCCGGGACAGGTGTACAATGAGCAGTTCTTC	CAWKPGQVYNEQFF
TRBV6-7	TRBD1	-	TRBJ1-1	TGTGCCAGCAAGCTTACAGGGGTGAGTGAAGCTTTCTTT	CASKLTGVSEAFF